This entry lists 30 T cell receptor beta chains sequenced from one sample in a study of blood T cell repertoires in COVID-19. Assay used: immunoSEQ multiplex PCR; TCRdb lists only in-frame clones, some missing. The sample consists of about 110,000 clones, approximately 82% of them appearing once. Sequencing was done on a sample of peripheral blood. All receptors come from a woman aged 60-75 years with acute or convalescent COVID-19.

The chain combines TRBV6-5 with TRBJ1-2, with 10 bases matching TRBD1. The V gene end was trimmed by 6 bases and the J gene end by 5 bases; junction bases not matched to a gene: 9. Germline assignment: CDR1 MNHEY and CDR2 SVGAGI. This CDR3 region has 15 residues. The CDR3 bases are TGTGCCAGCAGACCCGAAGACAGGGGGCATTATGGCTACACCTTC. Its protein product is CASRPEDRGHYGYTF.

This clone was seen a single time. The V gene is TRBV25-1, the J gene TRBJ2-7; perhaps TRBD1 as D (5 bases). The CDR3 consists of 14 residues. CDR1 is MGHDK, CDR2 SYGVNS, per germline. V was trimmed by 0 bases and J by 5 bases, leaving 11 bases between them. The CDR3 protein is CASSEYPNRHEQYF. CDR3 nucleotide sequence: TGTGCCAGCAGTGAATATCCCAACAGGCACGAGCAGTACTTC.

The chain couples TRBV6-5 to TRBJ2-2; no definite D call. The ends were cut back, 3 bases at V and 7 bases at J, with 9 bases in the middle. The CDR3 loop spans 13 amino acids. Germline V gene lookup returns CDR1 MNHEY and CDR2 SVGAGI. The chain's CDR3 is CASSYLENGELFF. The CDR3, as DNA: TGTGCCAGCAGTTATCTAGAAAACGGGGAGCTGTTTTTT.

The chain recombines TRBV9 with TRBJ2-2, with 12 nucleotides matching TRBD2. Germline assignment: CDR1 SGDLS and CDR2 YYNGEE. V dropped 7 bases and J dropped 5; count of bases not matched to a gene: 6. CDR3 length equals 15 residues. The CDR3 nucleotides read TGTGCCAGCGGAAGACTAGCGGGGGCTACCGGGGAGCTGTTTTTT. It specifies CASGRLAGATGELFF.

The rearrangement uses TRBV6-5 and TRBJ1-3, with 9 bases aligning to TRBD1. This CDR3 has 15 residues. Losses at the gene ends were 4 bases for V and 2 bases for J; bases not matched to a gene: 3. CDR1 and CDR2 from the germline V gene are MNHEY and SVGAGI. The CDR3 nucleotides are TGTGCCAGCAGTTCGGGACAGGGACCTGGAAACACCATATATTTT. Protein sequence: CASSSGQGPGNTIYF.

This chain connects TRBV28 to TRBJ1-5; no clear D. The CDR3 has 16 residues. Germline CDR1 and CDR2: MDHEN and SYDVKM. With 3 bases removed from V and 0 bases from J, the gap between germline ends came to 12 bases. The CDR3 spells CASSFRTGYSNQPQHF. The CDR3, as DNA: TGTGCCAGCAGTTTTAGGACGGGGTATAGCAATCAGCCCCAGCATTTT. Filled out from reference TRBV28 and TRBJ1-5, the complete variable domain reads DVKVTQSSRYLVKRTGEKVFLECVQDMDHENMFWYRQDPGLGLRLIYFSYDVKMKEKGDIPEGYSVSREKKERFSLILESASTNQTSMYLCASSFRTGYSNQPQHFGDGTRLSIL.

The chain employs TRBV24-1 and TRBJ2-2; TRBD2 aligns across 12 bases. Germline values: CDR1 KGHDR, CDR2 SFDVKD. The V segment lost 8 bases and the J segment 8 bases; nucleotides outside the gene matches: 2. The CDR3 has 13 amino acids. The CDR3: CATTTSGSGELFF. CDR3 DNA: TGTGCCACCACGACTAGCGGGAGTGGGGAGCTGTTTTTT.

This clone was counted between two and nine times. The V gene is TRBV5-6, the J gene TRBJ2-5; possibly TRBD2 for D (6 bases). Between the trimmed V and J ends, which lost 2 bases and 2 bases, there was a span of 13 bases. The CDR3 loop spans 15 amino acids. CDR1 is SGHDT and CDR2 is YYEEEE in the germline V gene. CDR3 amino acids: CASSLGRGWQETQYF. In nucleotides, the CDR3 is TGTGCCAGCAGCTTAGGTCGGGGGTGGCAAGAGACCCAGTACTTC.

The chain couples TRBV5-6 to TRBJ2-7, with a possible D match to TRBD1 (6 bases). The germline V gene has CDR1 SGHDT and CDR2 YYEEEE. Trimming pared 4 bases from V and 6 bases from J, leaving 14 bases between. The CDR3 is 13 amino acids. The CDR3 is CASSVWDTREQYF. CDR3 bases: TGTGCCAGCAGCGTTTGGGACACACGCGAGCAGTACTTC.

The V gene is TRBV28, the J gene TRBJ1-2; weak D call: TRBD1 (6 bases). Germline assignment: CDR1 MDHEN and CDR2 SYDVKM. Trimming pared 3 bases from V and 4 bases from J, leaving 18 bases between. The CDR3 runs to 16 residues. The chain's CDR3 is CASSFMGAQGSYGYTF. The CDR3, as DNA: TGTGCCAGCAGTTTTATGGGGGCCCAGGGGAGCTATGGCTACACCTTC.

V and J are TRBV6-2 or TRBV6-3 and TRBJ2-7; 10 nucleotides agree with TRBD1. The CDR3 runs to 15 residues. Germline CDR1 MNHEY, CDR2 SVGEGT. The J segment lost 2 bases and the V segment lost 6 bases, leaving 7 bases of the junction unmatched. CDR3 nucleotides: TGTGCCAGCAGCAATGGACAGGGGGGCACCTACGAGCAGTACTTC. Translation: CASSNGQGGTYEQYF.

This chain uses TRBV7-2 with TRBJ1-1; TRBD1 aligns across 8 bases. There are 16 residues in the CDR3. From germline, CDR1 is SGHTA and CDR2 FQGNSA. Trimming took 6 bases from V and 11 from J; bases not matched to a gene: 20. The CDR3 region has the DNA TGTGCCAGCAGGAGAACTCCGGGACAGGTGGGATCTTTGGCTTTCTTT. The encoded protein is CASRRTPGQVGSLAFF.

J is TRBJ2-3 and V is TRBV9, with D possibly TRBD2 on 6 matching bases. Germline CDR1 is SGDLS and CDR2 is YYNGEE. The V gene lost 0 bases and the J gene lost 6 bases, with 14 bases spanning the gap. The CDR3 is 15 amino acids. CDR3 in DNA: TGTGCCAGCAGCGTAGGCGGGATCAAGGATGATACGCAGTATTTT. Translating it yields CASSVGGIKDDTQYF.

This clone was seen a few times. This chain links TRBV30 with TRBJ2-7; 7 bases fit TRBD1. Per germline, CDR1 GTSNPN and CDR2 SVGIG (reference sequence). This CDR3 is 14 amino acids long. V gave up 1 base and J gave up 3 bases; unmatched junction bases: 6. The CDR3 nucleotides are TGTGCCTGGAGTGAGACAGGGAATTTCTACGAGCAGTACTTC. This translates into CAWSETGNFYEQYF.

This clone was detected once. The chain combines TRBV30 with TRBJ2-1; D might be TRBD2 (7 bases). Trimming removed 2 bases from V and 4 bases from J, with 12 bases in between. Germline V CDR1 and CDR2: GTSNPN, SVGIG (reference sequence). The CDR3 consists of 14 residues. CDR3 bases: TGTGCCTGGAGTACGGGGGGCGGGTACAATGAGCAGTTCTTC. Translation: CAWSTGGGYNEQFF.

V is TRBV3-1 (or the pseudogene TRBV3-2) and J is TRBJ1-2; 8 nucleotides agree with TRBD1. Germline V lookup: CDR1 LGHDT, CDR2 YNNKEL (reference sequence). Unmatched junction bases numbered 4, after V lost 3 bases and J lost 4 bases. The CDR3 sequence is 14 residues long. In DNA form, the CDR3 reads TGTGCCAGCAGCCACCGGACAGGGACCTATGGCTACACCTTC. Its translation: CASSHRTGTYGYTF.

This chain joins TRBV5-1 and TRBJ2-1, with 11 positions matching TRBD2. In germline, CDR1 is SGHRS, CDR2 YFSETQ. Trimming cost V 4 bases and J 5 bases; bases outside gene matches: 11. The CDR3 consists of 17 residues. The DNA of the CDR3 is TGCGCCAGCAGCCCCGGGACGCTAGCGGGAGGACACAATGAGCAGTTCTTC. The encoded protein is CASSPGTLAGGHNEQFF.

The V call is TRBV6-6, the J call TRBJ2-7, with 7 bases that match TRBD2. CDR3 length: 14 amino acids. Trimming took 6 bases from V and 0 from J; bases not matched to a gene: 5. Germline V gene data show CDR1 as MNHNY and CDR2 as SVGAGI (reference sequence). CDR3 DNA sequence: TGTGCCAGCAGAAGCGGGGATAGCTCCTACGAGCAGTACTTC. Translating gives CASRSGDSSYEQYF.

The chain joins TRBV28 to TRBJ2-5, with 7 bases aligning to TRBD2. The CDR3 covers 15 residues. The trim removed 10 bases at V and 2 bases at J, leaving 13 bases unmatched. Looked up from germline, CDR1 is MDHEN and CDR2 is SYDVKM. As DNA, the CDR3 is TGTGCCAACGCTGAGGGGCTAGCGGCTCAAGAGACCCAGTACTTC. Translation: CANAEGLAAQETQYF.

This clone was observed a single time. The chain employs TRBV9 and TRBJ2-1; 11 bases are a match to TRBD2. Germline CDR1 SGDLS, CDR2 YYNGEE. After removal of 4 bases from V and 6 bases from J, the junction contained 9 bases not matched to a gene. CDR3 length: 16 residues. The DNA for the CDR3 is TGTGCCAGCAGCATGAGGCGTCTAGCGGGAGGCAATGAGCAGTTCTTC. This sequence encodes CASSMRRLAGGNEQFF.

This clone was counted only a few times. CDR3 amino acids: CAISVDGRGVGSPLHF. CDR3 in DNA: TGTGCCATCAGTGTGGATGGCAGGGGGGTAGGTTCACCCCTCCACTTT. J is TRBJ1-6 and V is TRBV10-3, with 7 bases fitting TRBD1. This CDR3 is built from 16 residues. Trimming cost V 4 bases and J 9 bases; bases outside gene matches: 12. Germline V gene lookup returns CDR1 ENHRY and CDR2 SYGVKD.

The chain has TRBV6-6 and TRBJ2-4; 10 positions agree with TRBD2. J gave up 0 bases and V 5 bases, and 4 bases lay outside the gene matches. Germline values: CDR1 MNHNY, CDR2 SVGAGI (reference sequence). There are 16 residues in the CDR3. The CDR3 region has the DNA TGTGCCAGCAGTCAACTAGCGGGATTAGCCAAAAACATTCAGTACTTC. Amino acid sequence: CASSQLAGLAKNIQYF.

CDR3 coding DNA: TGTGCCAGCAGCCGGACTAGCGGGTCCTACGAGCAGTACTTC. Its protein is CASSRTSGSYEQYF. The chain combines TRBV7-2 with TRBJ2-7; 11 bases are a match to TRBD2. Germline loops: CDR1 SGHTA, CDR2 FQGNSA. Trimming at V came to 5 bases and at J to 1 base, leaving 1 base not matched to a gene. The CDR3 has 14 amino acids.

This clone has only one observation. The gene calls are TRBV3-1 (or the pseudogene TRBV3-2) and TRBJ2-2; TRBD1 is a possible D gene (5 bases). With 8 bases removed from V and 2 bases from J, the gap between germline ends came to 12 bases. The germline V gene has CDR1 LGHDT and CDR2 YNNKEL (reference sequence). The CDR3 is made up of 14 amino acids. The CDR3 DNA reads as TGTGCCAGCGCGAACAGGAAAAACACCGGGGAGCTGTTTTTT. This encodes CASANRKNTGELFF.

This clone has a handful of counts. The chain links TRBV29-1 to TRBJ2-7; maybe TRBD2 (7 bases). Germline CDR1 reads SQVTM; CDR2 reads ANQGSEA. The CDR3 totals 12 residues. The ends were cut back, 6 bases at V and 2 bases at J, with 11 bases in the middle. The CDR3 spells CSVGGQTYEQYF. The CDR3 DNA sequence: TGCAGCGTGGGGGGGCAGACCTACGAGCAGTACTTC.

The chain joins TRBV24-1 to TRBJ2-5; TRBD1 aligns across 8 bases. V was clipped by 8 bases and J by 4 bases; unmatched bases: 14. The V gene's germline CDR1 is KGHDR and CDR2 SFDVKD. This CDR3 region has 16 residues. CDR3 region: CATMGWGQEGLETQYF. CDR3 in DNA: TGTGCCACCATGGGGTGGGGACAGGAGGGTTTAGAGACCCAGTACTTC.

The rearrangement links TRBV30 to TRBJ1-2; 7 nucleotides line up with TRBD1. Germline CDR1 reads GTSNPN; CDR2 reads SVGIG (reference sequence). This CDR3 has 14 amino acids. V dropped 7 bases and J dropped 0; count of bases not matched to a gene: 8. DNA for the CDR3: TGTGCCTCTGACAGGGCCTACACTAACTATGGCTACACCTTC. Its protein is CASDRAYTNYGYTF. Full variable domain (remainder filled in from reference TRBV30 and TRBJ1-2): SQTIHQWPATLVQPVGSPLSLECTVEGTSNPNLYWYRQAAGRGLQLLFYSVGIGQISSEVPQNLSASRPQDRQFILSSKKLLLSDSGFYLCASDRAYTNYGYTFGSGTRLTVV.

V is TRBV10-1 and J is TRBJ2-5, with 8 bases fitting TRBD1. Trimming at V came to 3 bases and at J to 7 bases, leaving 7 bases not matched to a gene. Germline V CDR1 and CDR2: WNHNN, SYGVQD (reference sequence). The CDR3 has 14 residues. The CDR3 here is CASSEDRGSGTQYF. Here the CDR3 DNA reads TGCGCCAGCAGTGAAGACAGGGGCTCTGGGACCCAGTACTTC.

This clone has a single count. The J gene is TRBJ1-3, the V gene TRBV18, with TRBD1 matching over 10 bases. With V trimmed by 3 bases and J by 4 bases, 6 bases remained unmatched. Germline V gene data show CDR1 as KGHSH and CDR2 as LQKENI. CDR3 size: 16 residues. CDR3: CASSPDRGLAGNTIYF. The CDR3 region has the DNA TGTGCCAGCTCACCCGACAGGGGGCTCGCCGGAAACACCATATATTTT.

V is TRBV28 and J is TRBJ1-2; 8 nucleotides agree with TRBD1. V lost 2 bases, J lost 4 bases, and 9 bases stayed unmatched. The CDR3 has 16 amino acids. Per germline, CDR1 MDHEN and CDR2 SYDVKM. CDR3 in DNA: TGTGCCAGCAGTTTAACAGGGGGAGTTCCTCTCTATGGCTACACCTTC. Protein: CASSLTGGVPLYGYTF.